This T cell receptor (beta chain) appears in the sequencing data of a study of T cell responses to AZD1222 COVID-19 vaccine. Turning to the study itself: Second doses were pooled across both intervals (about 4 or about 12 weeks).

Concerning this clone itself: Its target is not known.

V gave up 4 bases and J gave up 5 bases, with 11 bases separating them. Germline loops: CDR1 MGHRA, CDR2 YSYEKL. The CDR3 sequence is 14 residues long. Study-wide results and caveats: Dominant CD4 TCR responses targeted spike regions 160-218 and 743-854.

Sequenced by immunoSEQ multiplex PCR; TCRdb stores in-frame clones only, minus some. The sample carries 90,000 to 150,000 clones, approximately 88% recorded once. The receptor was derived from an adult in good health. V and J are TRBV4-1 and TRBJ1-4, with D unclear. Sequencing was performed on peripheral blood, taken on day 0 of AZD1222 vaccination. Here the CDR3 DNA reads TGCGCCAGCAGCCCTTCCGGGGTGAATGAAAAACTGTTTTTT. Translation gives CASSPSGVNEKLFF.